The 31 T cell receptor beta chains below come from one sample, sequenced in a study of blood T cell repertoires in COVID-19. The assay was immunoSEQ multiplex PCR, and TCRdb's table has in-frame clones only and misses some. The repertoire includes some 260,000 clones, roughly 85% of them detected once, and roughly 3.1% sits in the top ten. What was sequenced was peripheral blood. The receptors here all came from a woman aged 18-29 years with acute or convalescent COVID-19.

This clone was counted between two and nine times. CDR3 amino acids: CASSYERSTIYF. CDR3 nucleotide sequence: TGTGCCAGCAGTTACGAGCGGTCCACCATATATTTT. The chain recombines TRBV6-6 with TRBJ1-3; unclear D gene. V shed 2 bases and J shed 9 bases, with 8 bases lying between them. CDR1 and CDR2 from the germline V gene are MNHNY and SVGAGI (reference sequence). This CDR3 has 12 amino acids.

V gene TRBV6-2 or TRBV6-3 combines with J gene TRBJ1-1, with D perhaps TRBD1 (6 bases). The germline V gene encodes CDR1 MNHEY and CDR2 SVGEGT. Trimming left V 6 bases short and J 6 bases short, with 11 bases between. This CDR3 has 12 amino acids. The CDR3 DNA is TGTGCCAGCAGCCCCGGGACACCTGAAGCTTTCTTT. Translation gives CASSPGTPEAFF.

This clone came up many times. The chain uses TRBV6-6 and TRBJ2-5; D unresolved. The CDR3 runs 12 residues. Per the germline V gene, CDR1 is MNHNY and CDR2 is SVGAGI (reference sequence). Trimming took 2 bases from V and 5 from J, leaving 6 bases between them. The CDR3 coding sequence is TGTGCCAGCAGTTACGGCCCCGAGACCCAGTACTTC. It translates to CASSYGPETQYF.

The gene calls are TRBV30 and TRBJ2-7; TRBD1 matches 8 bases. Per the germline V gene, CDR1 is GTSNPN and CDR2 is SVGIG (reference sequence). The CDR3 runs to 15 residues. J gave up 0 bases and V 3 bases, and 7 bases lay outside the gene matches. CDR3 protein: CAWRGHRGNSYEQYF. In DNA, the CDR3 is TGTGCCTGGAGGGGACACAGGGGGAACTCCTACGAGCAGTACTTC.

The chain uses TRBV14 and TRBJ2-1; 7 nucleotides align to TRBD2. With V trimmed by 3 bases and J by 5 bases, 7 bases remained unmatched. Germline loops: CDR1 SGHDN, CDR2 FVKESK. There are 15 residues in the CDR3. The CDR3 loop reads CASSHWEGRDNEQFF. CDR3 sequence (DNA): TGTGCCAGCAGCCACTGGGAGGGCCGAGACAATGAGCAGTTCTTC.

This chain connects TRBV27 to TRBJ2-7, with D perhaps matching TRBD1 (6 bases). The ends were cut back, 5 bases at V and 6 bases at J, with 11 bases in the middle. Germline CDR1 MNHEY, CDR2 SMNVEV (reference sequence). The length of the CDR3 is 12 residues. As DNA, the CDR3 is TGTGCCAGCAGTGCCAGGGGTTCCGAGCAGTACTTC. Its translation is CASSARGSEQYF.

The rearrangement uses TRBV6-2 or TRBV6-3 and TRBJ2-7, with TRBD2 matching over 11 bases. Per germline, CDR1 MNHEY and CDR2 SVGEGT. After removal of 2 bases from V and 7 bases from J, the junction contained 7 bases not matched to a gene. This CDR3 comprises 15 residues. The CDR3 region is CASSYATSGDEEQYF. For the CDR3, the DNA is TGTGCCAGCAGTTACGCGACTAGCGGGGACGAGGAGCAGTACTTC.

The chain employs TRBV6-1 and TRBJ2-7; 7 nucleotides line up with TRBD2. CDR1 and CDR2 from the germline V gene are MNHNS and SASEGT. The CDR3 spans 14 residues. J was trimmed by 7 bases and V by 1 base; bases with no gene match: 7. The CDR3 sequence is CASSEERDSWEQYF. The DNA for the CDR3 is TGTGCCAGCAGTGAAGAGCGGGACTCTTGGGAGCAGTACTTC.

This chain's CDR3 is CASSYSASGRIAQFF. The CDR3 nucleotides read TGTGCCAGCAGTTACTCGGCTAGCGGGAGGATCGCGCAGTTCTTC. The chain links TRBV6-6 to TRBJ2-1, with TRBD2 matching over 11 bases. Per germline, CDR1 MNHNY and CDR2 SVGAGI (reference sequence). The CDR3 consists of 15 residues. V gave up 0 bases and J gave up 12 bases; unmatched junction bases: 7.

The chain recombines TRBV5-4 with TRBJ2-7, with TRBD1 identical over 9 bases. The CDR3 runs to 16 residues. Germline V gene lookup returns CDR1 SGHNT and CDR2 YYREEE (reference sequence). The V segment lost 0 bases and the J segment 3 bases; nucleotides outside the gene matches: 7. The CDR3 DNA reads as TGTGCCAGCAGCTTGGGGCTCCTGGGACAGGGCTACGAGCAGTACTTC. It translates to CASSLGLLGQGYEQYF.

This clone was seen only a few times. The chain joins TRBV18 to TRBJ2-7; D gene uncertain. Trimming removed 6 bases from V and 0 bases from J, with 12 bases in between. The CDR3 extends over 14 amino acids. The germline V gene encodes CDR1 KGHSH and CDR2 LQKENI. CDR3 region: CASSLTEYSYEQYF. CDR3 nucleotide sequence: TGTGCCAGCTCCTTGACTGAGTACTCCTACGAGCAGTACTTC.

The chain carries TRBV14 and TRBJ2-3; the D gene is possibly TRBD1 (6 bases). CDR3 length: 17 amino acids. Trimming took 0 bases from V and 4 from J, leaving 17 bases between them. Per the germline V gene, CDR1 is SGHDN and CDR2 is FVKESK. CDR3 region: CASSQDLQGRRPDTQYF. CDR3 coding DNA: TGTGCCAGCAGCCAAGATTTGCAGGGGAGAAGGCCAGATACGCAGTATTTT.

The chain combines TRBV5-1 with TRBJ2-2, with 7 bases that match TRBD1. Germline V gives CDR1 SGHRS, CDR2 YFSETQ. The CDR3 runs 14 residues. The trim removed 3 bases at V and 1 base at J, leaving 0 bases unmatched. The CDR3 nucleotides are TGCGCCAGCAGCTGGACAGGGAACACCGGGGAGCTGTTTTTT. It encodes CASSWTGNTGELFF. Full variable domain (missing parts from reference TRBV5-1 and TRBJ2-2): KAGVTQTPRYLIKTRGQQVTLSCSPISGHRSVSWYQQTPGQGLQFLFEYFSETQRNKGNFPGRFSGRQFSNSRSEMNVSTLELGDSALYLCASSWTGNTGELFFGEGSRLTVL.

The CDR3 bases are TGTGCCCTGGCTTCCGGGACAGGGAATTCACCCCTCCACTTT. It is translated as CALASGTGNSPLHF. The rearrangement uses TRBV30 and TRBJ1-6; 9 bases fit TRBD1. The V and J ends lost 8 bases and 7 bases, in that order; junction bases with no gene match: 9. The V gene's germline CDR1 is GTSNPN and CDR2 SVGIG (reference sequence). This CDR3 comprises 14 residues.

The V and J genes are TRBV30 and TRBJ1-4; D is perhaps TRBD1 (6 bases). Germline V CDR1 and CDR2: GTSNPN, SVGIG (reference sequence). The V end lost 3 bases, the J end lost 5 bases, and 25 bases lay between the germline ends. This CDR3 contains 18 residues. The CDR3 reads CAWSDRTATMGPNEKLFF. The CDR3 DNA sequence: TGTGCCTGGAGCGACAGGACAGCGACTATGGGTCCAAATGAAAAACTGTTTTTT.

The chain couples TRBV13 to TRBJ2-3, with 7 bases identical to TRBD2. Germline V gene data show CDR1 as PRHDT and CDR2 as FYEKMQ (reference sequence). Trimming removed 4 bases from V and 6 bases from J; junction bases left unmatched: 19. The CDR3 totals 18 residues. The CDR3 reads CASSSEILGGPPPDTQYF. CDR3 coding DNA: TGTGCCAGCAGCTCCGAAATTTTGGGAGGGCCTCCCCCGGATACGCAGTATTTT.

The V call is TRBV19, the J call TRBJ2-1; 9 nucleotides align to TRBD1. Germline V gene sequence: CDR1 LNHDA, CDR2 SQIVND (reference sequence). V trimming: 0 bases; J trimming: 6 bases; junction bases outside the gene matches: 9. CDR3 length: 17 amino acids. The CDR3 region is CASSIDGLGTGINEQFF. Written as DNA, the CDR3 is TGTGCCAGTAGTATAGATGGGTTGGGGACAGGGATCAATGAGCAGTTCTTC. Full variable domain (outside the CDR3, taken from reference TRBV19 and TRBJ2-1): DGGITQSPKYLFRKEGQNVTLSCEQNLNHDAMYWYRQDPGQGLRLIYYSQIVNDFQKGDIAEGYSVSREKKESFPLTVTSAQKNPTAFYLCASSIDGLGTGINEQFFGPGTRLTVL.

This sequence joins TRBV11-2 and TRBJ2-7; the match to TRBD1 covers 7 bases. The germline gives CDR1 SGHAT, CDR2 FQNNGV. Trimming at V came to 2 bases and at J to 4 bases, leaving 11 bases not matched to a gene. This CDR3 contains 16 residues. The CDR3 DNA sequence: TGTGCCAGCAGCTTATCTGGGACAGCCGTTCCTTACGAGCAGTACTTC. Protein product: CASSLSGTAVPYEQYF. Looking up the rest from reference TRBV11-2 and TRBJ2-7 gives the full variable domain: EAGVAQSPRYKIIEKRQSVAFWCNPISGHATLYWYQQILGQGPKLLIQFQNNGVVDDSQLPKDRFSAERLKGVDSTLKIQPAKLEDSAVYLCASSLSGTAVPYEQYFGPGTRLTVT.

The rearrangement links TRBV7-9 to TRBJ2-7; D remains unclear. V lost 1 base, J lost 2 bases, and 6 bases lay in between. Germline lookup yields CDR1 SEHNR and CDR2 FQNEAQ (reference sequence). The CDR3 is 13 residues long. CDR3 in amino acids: CASSLVQTYEQYF. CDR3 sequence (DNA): TGTGCCAGCAGCTTAGTACAGACCTACGAGCAGTACTTC.

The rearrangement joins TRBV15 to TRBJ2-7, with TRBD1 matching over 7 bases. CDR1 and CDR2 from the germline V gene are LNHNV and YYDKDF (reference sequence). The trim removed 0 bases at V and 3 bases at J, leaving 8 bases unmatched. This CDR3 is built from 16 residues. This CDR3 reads CATSRELGGPLYEQYF. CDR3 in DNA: TGTGCCACCAGCAGAGAGTTAGGGGGCCCCCTCTACGAGCAGTACTTC.

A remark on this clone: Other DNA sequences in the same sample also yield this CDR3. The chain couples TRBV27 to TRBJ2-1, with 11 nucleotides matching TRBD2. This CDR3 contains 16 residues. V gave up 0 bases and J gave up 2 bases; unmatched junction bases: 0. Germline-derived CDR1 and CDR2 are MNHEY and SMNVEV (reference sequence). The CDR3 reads CASSLSGLAAYNEQFF. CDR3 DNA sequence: TGTGCCAGCAGTTTATCGGGACTAGCGGCCTACAATGAGCAGTTCTTC.

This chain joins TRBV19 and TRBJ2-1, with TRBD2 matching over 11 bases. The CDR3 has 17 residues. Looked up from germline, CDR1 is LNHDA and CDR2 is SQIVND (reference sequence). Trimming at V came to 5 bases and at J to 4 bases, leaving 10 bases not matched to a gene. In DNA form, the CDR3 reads TGTGCCAGTAGTGGCTTTGGCGGGACTAGCGGATACAATGAGCAGTTCTTC. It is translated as CASSGFGGTSGYNEQFF.

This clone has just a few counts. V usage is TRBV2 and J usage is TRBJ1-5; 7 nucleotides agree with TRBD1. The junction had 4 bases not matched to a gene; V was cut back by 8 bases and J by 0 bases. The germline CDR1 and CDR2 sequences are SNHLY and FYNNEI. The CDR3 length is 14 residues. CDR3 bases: TGTGCCAGCCGGGACAGCGATAGCAATCAGCCCCAGCATTTT. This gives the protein CASRDSDSNQPQHF.

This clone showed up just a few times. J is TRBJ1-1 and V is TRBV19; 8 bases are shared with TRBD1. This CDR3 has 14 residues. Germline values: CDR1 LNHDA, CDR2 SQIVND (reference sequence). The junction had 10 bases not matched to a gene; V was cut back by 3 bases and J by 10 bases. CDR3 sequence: CASSMTGATVGAFF. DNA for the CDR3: TGTGCCAGTAGTATGACAGGGGCTACCGTTGGAGCTTTCTTT.

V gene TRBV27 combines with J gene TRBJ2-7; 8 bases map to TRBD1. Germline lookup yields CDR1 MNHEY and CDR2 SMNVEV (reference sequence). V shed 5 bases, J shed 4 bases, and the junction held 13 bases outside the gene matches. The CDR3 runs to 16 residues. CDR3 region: CASSSPSRGHHYEQYF. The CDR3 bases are TGTGCCAGCAGTAGCCCCTCCAGGGGGCATCATTACGAGCAGTACTTC.

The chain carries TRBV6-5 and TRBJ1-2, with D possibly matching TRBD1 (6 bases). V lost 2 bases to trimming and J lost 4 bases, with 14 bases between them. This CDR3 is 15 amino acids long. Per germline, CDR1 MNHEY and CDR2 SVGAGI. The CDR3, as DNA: TGTGCCAGCAGTTACCGATCGACAGGTCCCTATGGCTACACCTTC. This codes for CASSYRSTGPYGYTF.

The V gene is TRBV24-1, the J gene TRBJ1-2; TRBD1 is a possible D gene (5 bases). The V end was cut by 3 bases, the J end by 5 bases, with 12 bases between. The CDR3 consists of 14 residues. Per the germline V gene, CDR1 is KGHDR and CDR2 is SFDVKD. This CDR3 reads CATSDPSGGYGYTF. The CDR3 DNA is TGTGCCACCAGTGATCCCTCCGGGGGGTATGGCTACACCTTC.

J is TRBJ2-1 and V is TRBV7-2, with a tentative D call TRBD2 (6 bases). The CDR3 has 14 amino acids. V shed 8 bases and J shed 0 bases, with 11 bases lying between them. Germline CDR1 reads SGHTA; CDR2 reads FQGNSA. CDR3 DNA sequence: TGTGCCAGCGACCGGGGGATCTCCTACAATGAGCAGTTCTTC. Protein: CASDRGISYNEQFF.

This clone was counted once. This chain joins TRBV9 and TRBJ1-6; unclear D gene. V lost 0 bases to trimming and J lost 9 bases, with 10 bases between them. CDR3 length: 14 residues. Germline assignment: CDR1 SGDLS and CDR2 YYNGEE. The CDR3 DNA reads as TGTGCCAGCAGCGTAGCTTCCCCCGGTTCACCCCTCCACTTT. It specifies CASSVASPGSPLHF.

In DNA, the CDR3 is TGCAGTGCTAGTCCAGTAGGGGCGGGGAATAGCAATCAGCCCCAGCATTTT. Translated, it gives CSASPVGAGNSNQPQHF. V usage is TRBV20-1 and J usage is TRBJ1-5; the D gene is possibly TRBD1 (5 bases). This CDR3 has 17 residues. V shed 3 bases and J shed 0 bases, with 18 bases lying between them. Germline CDR1 and CDR2: DFQATT and SNEGSKA (reference sequence).

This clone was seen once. The CDR3 DNA follows: TGTGCCAGCAGTTCGACTTATCAAGAGACCCAGTACTTC. This translates into CASSSTYQETQYF. V usage is TRBV27 and J usage is TRBJ2-5; D not certain. In germline, CDR1 is MNHEY, CDR2 SMNVEV (reference sequence). Trimming took 4 bases from V and 2 from J, leaving 8 bases between them. The CDR3 runs 13 residues.